This TCR beta chain was identified in a study of shared T cell receptors in the human thymus. The length of the CDR3 is 13 residues. The germline gives CDR1 MDHEN, CDR2 SYDVKM. V lost 8 bases and J 6 bases, leaving 14 bases between the germline ends. Method: immunoSEQ multiplex PCR; TCRdb's copy keeps in-frame clones and lacks some. The sample lists some 640,000 clones, around 87% occurring once. These same data were also listed under a study on human thymus T cells. That paper notes: Thymic material originated from resections removed in the course of corrective heart surgery. What related research reported was that thymic repertoires overlapped highly among unrelated individuals.

The V gene is TRBV28, the J gene TRBJ2-4, with a possible D match to TRBD1 (6 bases). The clonotype was recovered from a boy less than two years old with a congenital heart defect. Sequenced sample: thymocytes. The CDR3 DNA is TGTGCCAGCGGCAAAGGACAGCCAAACATTCAGTACTTC. It codes for CASGKGQPNIQYF.